This record concerns one T cell receptor beta chain sequence. Method: immunoSEQ multiplex PCR; TCRdb's copy keeps in-frame clones and lacks some. Of around 200,000 clones detected, approximately 80% appear once; the ten largest clones hold around 7.4%. V was pared by 1 base and J by 0 bases, with 10 bases between. The CDR3 sequence is 16 residues long. Germline V gene data show CDR1 as MDHEN and CDR2 as SYDVKM. The sample comes from a study of blood T cell repertoires in COVID-19. This chain links TRBV28 with TRBJ2-1; weak D call: TRBD1 (5 bases). The receptor's source is a woman aged 40 to 55 with acute COVID-19. The sequenced sample consisted of PBMCs or T cells enriched from blood (not recorded which). CDR3 in DNA: TGTGCCAGCAGTTTATTGGGGCCACGCTCCTACAATGAGCAGTTCTTC. It yields the protein CASSLLGPRSYNEQFF.